This TCR beta chain emerged from a study of memory CD4+ T cells and cytomegalovirus serostatus. On the study more broadly: Donors were healthy Belgian adults, 10 or so CMV seropositive and about two dozen seronegative.

Libraries were prepared by immunoSEQ multiplex PCR; TCRdb keeps only in-frame clonotypes and omits some of them. The data show around 50,000 clones, around 74% seen once. V was cut by 1 base and J by 2 bases, with 7 bases left in between. CDR1 and CDR2 (germline): SGHTS, YDEGEE. This CDR3 contains 15 residues. Single viable CD3+CD4+CD8-CD45RO+ cells were sorted as the memory CD4+ T cells. The sample was memory CD4+ T cells from blood. This receptor was obtained from an adult in good health and CMV-seropositive. The chain is built from TRBV5-8 and TRBJ2-6; D call uncertain. DNA of the CDR3: TGTGCCAGCAGCTTGCAAGTGACTGGGGCCAACGTCCTGACTTTC. Amino acid sequence: CASSLQVTGANVLTF.